This T cell receptor beta chain was captured in a study of T cell responses to AZD1222 COVID-19 vaccine. Germline loops: CDR1 SGHNT, CDR2 YENEEA. Trimming left V 5 bases short and J 2 bases short, with 7 bases between. CDR3 length: 14 amino acids. General observations from the study: When two AZD1222 doses had been given, Spike-specific TCR breadth and depth rose. Reports say nearly half of spike-specific TCRs go after unmutated variant regions.

As regards this clone: Its antigen is still unknown.

Measured with immunoSEQ multiplex PCR; TCRdb has only the in-frame clones, and not every one. The sample lists approximately 150,000 clones; over 80% were seen once. The chain combines TRBV11-3 with TRBJ2-6; possibly TRBD1 or TRBD2 for D (5 bases each). This TCR was sampled from an adult who received the AZD1222 COVID-19 vaccine. This specimen consisted of peripheral blood, obtained 28 days after the second AZD1222 dose. The CDR3 DNA reads as TGTGCCAGCAGCCGAGGGGCTGGGGCCAACGTCCTGACTTTC. Translating it yields CASSRGAGANVLTF. Together with reference TRBV11-3 and TRBJ2-6, the CDR3 gives the full variable domain: EAGVVQSPRYKIIEKKQPVAFWCNPISGHNTLYWYLQNLGQGPELLIRYENEEAVDDSQLPKDRFSAERLKGVDSTLKIQPAELGDSAVYLCASSRGAGANVLTFGAGSRLTVL.